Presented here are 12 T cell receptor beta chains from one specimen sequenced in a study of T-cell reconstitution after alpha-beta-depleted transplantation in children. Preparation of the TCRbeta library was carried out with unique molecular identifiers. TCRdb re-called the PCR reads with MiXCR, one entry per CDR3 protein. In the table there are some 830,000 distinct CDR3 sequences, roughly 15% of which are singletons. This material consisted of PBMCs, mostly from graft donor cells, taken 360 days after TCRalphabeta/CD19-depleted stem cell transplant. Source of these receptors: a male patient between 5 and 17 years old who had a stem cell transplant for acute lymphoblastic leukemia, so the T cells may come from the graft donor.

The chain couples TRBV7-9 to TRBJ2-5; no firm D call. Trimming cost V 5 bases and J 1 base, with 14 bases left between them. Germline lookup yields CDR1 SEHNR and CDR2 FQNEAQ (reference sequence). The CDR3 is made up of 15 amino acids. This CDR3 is CASSLGSVLQETQYF. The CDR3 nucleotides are TGTGCCAGCAGCCTCGGATCCGTCCTCCAAGAGACCCAGTACTTC.

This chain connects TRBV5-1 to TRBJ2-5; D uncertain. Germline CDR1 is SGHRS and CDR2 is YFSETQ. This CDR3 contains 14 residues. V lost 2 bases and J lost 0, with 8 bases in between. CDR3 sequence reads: CASSFNGYQETQYF. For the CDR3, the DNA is TGCGCCAGCAGCTTTAACGGCTACCAAGAGACCCAGTACTTC.

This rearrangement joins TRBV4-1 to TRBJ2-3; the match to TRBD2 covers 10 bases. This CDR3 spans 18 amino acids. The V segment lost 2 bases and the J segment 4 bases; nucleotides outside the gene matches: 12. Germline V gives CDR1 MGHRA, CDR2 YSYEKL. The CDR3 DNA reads TGCGCCAGCAGCCAACCAACTTTAATAGCGGGAGGATCAGATACGCAGTATTTT. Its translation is CASSQPTLIAGGSDTQYF.

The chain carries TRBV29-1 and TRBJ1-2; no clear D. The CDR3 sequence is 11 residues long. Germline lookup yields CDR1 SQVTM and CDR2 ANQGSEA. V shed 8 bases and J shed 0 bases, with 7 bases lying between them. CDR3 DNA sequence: TGCAGCCTCGAAACTAACTATGGCTACACCTTC. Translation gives CSLETNYGYTF.

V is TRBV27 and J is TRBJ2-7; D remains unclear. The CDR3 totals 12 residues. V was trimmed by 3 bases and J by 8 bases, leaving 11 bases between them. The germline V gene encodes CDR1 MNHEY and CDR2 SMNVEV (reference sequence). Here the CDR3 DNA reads TGTGCCAGCAGTTTTCCGTCGGAAAAGCAGTACTTC. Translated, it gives CASSFPSEKQYF.

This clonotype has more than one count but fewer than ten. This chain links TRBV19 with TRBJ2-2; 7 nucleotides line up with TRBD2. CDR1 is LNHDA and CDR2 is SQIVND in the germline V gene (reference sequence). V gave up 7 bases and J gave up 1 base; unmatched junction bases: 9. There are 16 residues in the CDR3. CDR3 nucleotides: TGTGCCAGTACGTTTAACCGCGGGAGGAACACCGGGGAGCTGTTTTTT. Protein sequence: CASTFNRGRNTGELFF. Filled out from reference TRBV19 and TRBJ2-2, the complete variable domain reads DGGITQSPKYLFRKEGQNVTLSCEQNLNHDAMYWYRQDPGQGLRLIYYSQIVNDFQKGDIAEGYSVSREKKESFPLTVTSAQKNPTAFYLCASTFNRGRNTGELFFGEGSRLTVL.

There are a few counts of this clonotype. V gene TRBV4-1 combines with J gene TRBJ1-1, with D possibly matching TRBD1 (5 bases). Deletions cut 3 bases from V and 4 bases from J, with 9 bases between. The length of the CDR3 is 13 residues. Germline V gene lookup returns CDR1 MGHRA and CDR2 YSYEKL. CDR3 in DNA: TGCGCCAGCAGCCACGGGGGGAGCACTGAAGCTTTCTTT. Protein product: CASSHGGSTEAFF.

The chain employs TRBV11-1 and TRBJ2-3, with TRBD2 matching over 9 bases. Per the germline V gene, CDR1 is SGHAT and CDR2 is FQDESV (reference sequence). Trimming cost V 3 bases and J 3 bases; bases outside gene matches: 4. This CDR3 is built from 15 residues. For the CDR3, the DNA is TGTGCCAGCAGCTTCGACGCGGGAGGGACAGATACGCAGTATTTT. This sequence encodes CASSFDAGGTDTQYF.

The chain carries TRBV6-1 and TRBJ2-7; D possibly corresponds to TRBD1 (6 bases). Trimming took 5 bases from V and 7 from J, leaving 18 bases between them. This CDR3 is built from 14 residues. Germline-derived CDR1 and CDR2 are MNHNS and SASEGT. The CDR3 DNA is TGTGCCAGCAGTCATGTCACCAGGGGTTGGGAGCAGTACTTC. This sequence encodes CASSHVTRGWEQYF.

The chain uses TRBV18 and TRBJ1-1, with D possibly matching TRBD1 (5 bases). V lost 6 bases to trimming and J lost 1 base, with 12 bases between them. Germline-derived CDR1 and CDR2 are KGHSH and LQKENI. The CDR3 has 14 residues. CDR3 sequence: CASSGGGANTEAFF. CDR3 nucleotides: TGTGCCAGCTCCGGTGGGGGAGCGAACACTGAAGCTTTCTTT.

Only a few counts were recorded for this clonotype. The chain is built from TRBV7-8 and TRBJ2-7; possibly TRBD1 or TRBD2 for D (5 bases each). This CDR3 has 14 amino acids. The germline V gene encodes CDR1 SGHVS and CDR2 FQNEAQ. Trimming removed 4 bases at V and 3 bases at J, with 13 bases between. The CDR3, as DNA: TGTGCCAGCAGCTCCGGGGCTCCTCTCTACGAGCAGTACTTC. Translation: CASSSGAPLYEQYF. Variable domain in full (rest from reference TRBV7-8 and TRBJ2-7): GAGVSQSPRYKVAKRGQDVALRCDPISGHVSLFWYQQALGQGPEFLTYFQNEAQLDKSGLPSDRFFAERPEGSVSTLKIQRTQQEDSAVYLCASSSGAPLYEQYFGPGTRLTVT.

This chain's CDR3 is CASTRGRDYGYTF. As DNA, the CDR3 is TGTGCCAGCACCCGGGGTCGGGACTATGGCTACACCTTC. The V gene is TRBV2, the J gene TRBJ1-2; D unclear. With 7 bases removed from V and 3 bases from J, the gap between germline ends came to 12 bases. The germline CDR1 and CDR2 sequences are SNHLY and FYNNEI. The CDR3 spans 13 residues.